The clone carrying this TCR beta chain was detected a few times. The sample belongs to a study of blood T cells in healthy people across ages. Unmatched junction bases numbered 10, after V lost 7 bases and J lost 2 bases. Germline CDR1 and CDR2: SQVTM and ANQGSEA. The CDR3 covers 15 residues. The use of a sample-barcoded 5' primer and a J-beta primer mix characterized a second PCR of about 7 to 12 cycles. A single record per CDR3 protein comes from TCRdb applying MiXCR to the 5' RACE reads. The sample consists of around 600,000 distinct CDR3 sequences, around 50% of them appearing once. V and J are TRBV29-1 and TRBJ2-1; TRBD2 matches 8 bases. The sequenced material came from blood. The TCR comes from a man aged 80 or over in good health. CDR3 nucleotide sequence: TGCAGCGCCGCAGTTGGAGCGGGGGCCTACAATGAGCAGTTCTTC. Its protein product is CSAAVGAGAYNEQFF.